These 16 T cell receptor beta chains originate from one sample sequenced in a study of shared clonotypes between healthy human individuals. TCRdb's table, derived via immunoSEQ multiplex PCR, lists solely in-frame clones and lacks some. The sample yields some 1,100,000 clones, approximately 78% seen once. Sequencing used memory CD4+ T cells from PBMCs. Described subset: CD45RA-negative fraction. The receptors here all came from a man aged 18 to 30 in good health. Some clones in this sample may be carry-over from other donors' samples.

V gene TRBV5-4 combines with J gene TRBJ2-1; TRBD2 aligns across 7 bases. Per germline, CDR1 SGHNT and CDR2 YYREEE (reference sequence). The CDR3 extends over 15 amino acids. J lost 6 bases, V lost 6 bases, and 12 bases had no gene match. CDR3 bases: TGTGCCAGCACCCTGGGGGGGGAGTTCAGCAATGAGCAGTTCTTC. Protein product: CASTLGGEFSNEQFF.

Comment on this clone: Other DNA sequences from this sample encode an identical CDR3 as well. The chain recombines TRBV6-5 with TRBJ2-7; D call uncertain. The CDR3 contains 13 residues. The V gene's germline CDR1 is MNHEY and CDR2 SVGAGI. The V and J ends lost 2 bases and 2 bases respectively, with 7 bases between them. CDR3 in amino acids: CASSYGRTYEQYF. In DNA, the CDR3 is TGTGCCAGCAGTTACGGTAGGACCTACGAGCAGTACTTC.

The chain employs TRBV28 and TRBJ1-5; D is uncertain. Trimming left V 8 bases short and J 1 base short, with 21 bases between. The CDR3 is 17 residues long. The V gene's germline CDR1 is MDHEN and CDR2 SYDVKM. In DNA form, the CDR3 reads TGTGCCAGCCCCCCCGGACCTTACGCTTTAAGCAATCAGCCCCAGCATTTT. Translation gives CASPPGPYALSNQPQHF.

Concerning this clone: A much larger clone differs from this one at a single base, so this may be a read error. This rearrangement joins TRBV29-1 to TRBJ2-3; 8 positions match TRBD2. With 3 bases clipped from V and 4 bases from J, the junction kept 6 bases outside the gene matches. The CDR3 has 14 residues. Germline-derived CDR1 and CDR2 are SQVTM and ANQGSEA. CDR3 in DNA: TGCAGCGTTGACCTCGGGGGGGGCGCAGATACGCAGTATTTT. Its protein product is CSVDLGGGADTQYF.

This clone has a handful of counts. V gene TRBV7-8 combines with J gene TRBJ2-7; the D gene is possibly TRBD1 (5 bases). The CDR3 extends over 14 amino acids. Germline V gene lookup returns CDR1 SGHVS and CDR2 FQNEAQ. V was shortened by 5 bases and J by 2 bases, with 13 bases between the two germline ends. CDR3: CASSKQEYTYEQYF. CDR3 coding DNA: TGTGCCAGCAGCAAACAGGAATACACCTACGAGCAGTACTTC.

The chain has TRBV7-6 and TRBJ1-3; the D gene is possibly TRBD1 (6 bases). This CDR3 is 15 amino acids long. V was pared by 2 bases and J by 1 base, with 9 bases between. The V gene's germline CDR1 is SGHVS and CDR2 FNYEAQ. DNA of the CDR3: TGTGCCAGCAGCTTACGGGGGCCTTCTGGAAACACCATATATTTT. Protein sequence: CASSLRGPSGNTIYF.

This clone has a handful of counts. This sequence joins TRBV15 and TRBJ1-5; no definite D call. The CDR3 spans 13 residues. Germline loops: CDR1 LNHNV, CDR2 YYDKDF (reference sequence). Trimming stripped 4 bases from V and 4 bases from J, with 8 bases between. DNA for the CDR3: TGTGCCACCAGCACTGTAGGAAATCAGCCCCAGCATTTT. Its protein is CATSTVGNQPQHF.

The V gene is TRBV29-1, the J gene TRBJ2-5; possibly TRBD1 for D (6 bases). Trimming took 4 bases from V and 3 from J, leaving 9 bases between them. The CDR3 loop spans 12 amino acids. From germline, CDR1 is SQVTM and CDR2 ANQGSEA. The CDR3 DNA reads TGCAGCGTTGGGCAGGGGAAAGAGACCCAGTACTTC. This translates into CSVGQGKETQYF. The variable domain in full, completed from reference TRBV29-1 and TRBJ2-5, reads SAVISQKPSRDICQRGTSLTIQCQVDSQVTMMFWYRQQPGQSLTLIATANQGSEATYESGFVIDKFPISRPNLTFSTLTVSNMSPEDSSIYLCSVGQGKETQYFGPGTRLLVL.

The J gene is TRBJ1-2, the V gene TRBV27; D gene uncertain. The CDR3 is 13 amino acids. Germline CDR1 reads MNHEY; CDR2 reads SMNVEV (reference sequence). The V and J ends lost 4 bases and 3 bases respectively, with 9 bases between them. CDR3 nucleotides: TGTGCCAGCAGTTCGGTCGGTTACTATGGCTACACCTTC. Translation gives CASSSVGYYGYTF.

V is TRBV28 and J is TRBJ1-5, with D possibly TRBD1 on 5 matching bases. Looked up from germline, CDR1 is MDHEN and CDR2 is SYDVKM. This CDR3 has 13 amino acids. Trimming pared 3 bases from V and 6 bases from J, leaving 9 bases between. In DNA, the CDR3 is TGTGCCAGCAGTTTGGCCAGGGCTCAGCCCCAGCATTTT. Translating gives CASSLARAQPQHF.

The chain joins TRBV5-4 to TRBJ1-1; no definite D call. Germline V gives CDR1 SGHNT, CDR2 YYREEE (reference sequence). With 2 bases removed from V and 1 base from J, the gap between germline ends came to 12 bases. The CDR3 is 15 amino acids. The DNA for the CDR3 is TGTGCCAGCAGCTTCCAAGCGGTCGCGAACACTGAAGCTTTCTTT. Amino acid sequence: CASSFQAVANTEAFF.

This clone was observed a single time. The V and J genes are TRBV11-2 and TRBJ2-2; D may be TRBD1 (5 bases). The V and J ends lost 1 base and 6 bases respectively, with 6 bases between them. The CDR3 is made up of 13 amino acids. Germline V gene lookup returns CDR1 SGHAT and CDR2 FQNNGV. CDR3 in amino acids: CASSLVRAGELFF. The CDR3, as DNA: TGTGCCAGCAGCTTAGTCAGGGCCGGGGAGCTGTTTTTT.

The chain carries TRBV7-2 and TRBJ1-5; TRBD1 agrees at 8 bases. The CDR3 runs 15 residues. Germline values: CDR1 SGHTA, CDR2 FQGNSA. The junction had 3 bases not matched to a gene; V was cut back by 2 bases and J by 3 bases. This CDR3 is CASSLWTGNNQPQHF. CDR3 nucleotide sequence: TGTGCCAGCAGCTTATGGACAGGGAACAATCAGCCCCAGCATTTT.

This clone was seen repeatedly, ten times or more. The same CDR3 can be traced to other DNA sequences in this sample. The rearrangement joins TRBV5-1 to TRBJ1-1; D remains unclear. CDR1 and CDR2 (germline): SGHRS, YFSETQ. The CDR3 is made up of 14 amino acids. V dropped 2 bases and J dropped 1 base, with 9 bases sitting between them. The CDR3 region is CASSFSTENTEAFF. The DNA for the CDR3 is TGCGCCAGCAGCTTTTCGACGGAGAACACTGAAGCTTTCTTT. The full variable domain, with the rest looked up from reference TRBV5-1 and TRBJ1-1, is KAGVTQTPRYLIKTRGQQVTLSCSPISGHRSVSWYQQTPGQGLQFLFEYFSETQRNKGNFPGRFSGRQFSNSRSEMNVSTLELGDSALYLCASSFSTENTEAFFGQGTRLTVV.

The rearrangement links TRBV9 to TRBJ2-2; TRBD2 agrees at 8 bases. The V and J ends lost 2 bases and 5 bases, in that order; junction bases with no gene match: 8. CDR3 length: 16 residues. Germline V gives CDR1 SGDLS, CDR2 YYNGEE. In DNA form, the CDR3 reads TGTGCCAGCAGCGTTCGGGCGGGAGGAGGTACCGGGGAGCTGTTTTTT. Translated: CASSVRAGGGTGELFF.

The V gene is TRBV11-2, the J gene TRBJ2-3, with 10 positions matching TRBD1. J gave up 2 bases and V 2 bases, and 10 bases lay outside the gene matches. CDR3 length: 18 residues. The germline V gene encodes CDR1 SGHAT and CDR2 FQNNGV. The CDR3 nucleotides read TGTGCCAGCAGCTTATTAGGGGGAGGGACAGGGGTCACAGATACGCAGTATTTT. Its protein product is CASSLLGGGTGVTDTQYF.